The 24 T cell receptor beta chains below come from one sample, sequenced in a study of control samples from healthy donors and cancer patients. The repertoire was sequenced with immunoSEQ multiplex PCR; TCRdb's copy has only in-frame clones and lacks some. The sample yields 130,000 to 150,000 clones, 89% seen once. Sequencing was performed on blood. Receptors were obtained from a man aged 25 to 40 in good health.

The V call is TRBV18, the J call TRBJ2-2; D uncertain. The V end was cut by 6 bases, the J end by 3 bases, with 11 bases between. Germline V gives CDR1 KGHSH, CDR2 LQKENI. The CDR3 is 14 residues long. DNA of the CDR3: TGTGCCAGCTCTTTCGACTCGTACACCGGGGAGCTGTTTTTT. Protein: CASSFDSYTGELFF.

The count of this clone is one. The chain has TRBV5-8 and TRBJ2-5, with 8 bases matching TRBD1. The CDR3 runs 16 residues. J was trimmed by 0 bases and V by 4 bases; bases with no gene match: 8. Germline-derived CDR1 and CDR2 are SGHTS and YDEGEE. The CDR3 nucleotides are TGTGCCAGCAGCCCCGGACAGGGCCCGTACCAAGAGACCCAGTACTTC. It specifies CASSPGQGPYQETQYF.

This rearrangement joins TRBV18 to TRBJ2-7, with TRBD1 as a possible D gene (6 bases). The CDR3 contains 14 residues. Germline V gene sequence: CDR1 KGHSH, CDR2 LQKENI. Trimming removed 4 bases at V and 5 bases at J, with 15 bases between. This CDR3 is CASSRLQGSHEQYF. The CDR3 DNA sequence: TGTGCCAGCTCACGACTACAGGGTTCCCACGAGCAGTACTTC.

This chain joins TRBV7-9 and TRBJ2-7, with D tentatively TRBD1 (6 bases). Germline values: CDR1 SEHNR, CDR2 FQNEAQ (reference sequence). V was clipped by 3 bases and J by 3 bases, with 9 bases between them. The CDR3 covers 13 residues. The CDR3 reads CASSFLGGYEQYF. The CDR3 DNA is TGTGCCAGCAGCTTTTTAGGGGGCTACGAGCAGTACTTC.

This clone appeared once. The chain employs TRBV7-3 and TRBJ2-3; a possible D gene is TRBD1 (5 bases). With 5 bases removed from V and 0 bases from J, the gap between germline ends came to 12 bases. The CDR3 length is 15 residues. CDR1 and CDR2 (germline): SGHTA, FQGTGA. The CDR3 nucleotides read TGTGCCAGCAGCCCTCTAGGGGTTAGCACAGATACGCAGTATTTT. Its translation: CASSPLGVSTDTQYF.

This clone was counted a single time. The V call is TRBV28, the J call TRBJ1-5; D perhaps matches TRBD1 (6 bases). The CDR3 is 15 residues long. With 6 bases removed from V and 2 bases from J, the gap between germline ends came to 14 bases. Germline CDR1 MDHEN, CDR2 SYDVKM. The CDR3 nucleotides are TGTGCCAGCAGGGGGGCTTCTAGCGGCAATCAGCCCCAGCATTTT. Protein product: CASRGASSGNQPQHF.

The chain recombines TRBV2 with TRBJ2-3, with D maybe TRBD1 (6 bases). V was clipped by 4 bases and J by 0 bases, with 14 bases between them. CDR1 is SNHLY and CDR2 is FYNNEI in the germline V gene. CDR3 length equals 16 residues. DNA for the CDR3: TGTGCCAGCAGTGTGCGGACAGAAGAGAGCACAGATACGCAGTATTTT. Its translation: CASSVRTEESTDTQYF.

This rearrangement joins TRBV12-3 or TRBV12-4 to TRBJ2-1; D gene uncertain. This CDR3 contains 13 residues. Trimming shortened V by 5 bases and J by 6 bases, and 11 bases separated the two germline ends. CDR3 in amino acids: CASSLVVGNEQFF. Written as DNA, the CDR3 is TGTGCCAGCAGTCTCGTAGTCGGCAATGAGCAGTTCTTC.

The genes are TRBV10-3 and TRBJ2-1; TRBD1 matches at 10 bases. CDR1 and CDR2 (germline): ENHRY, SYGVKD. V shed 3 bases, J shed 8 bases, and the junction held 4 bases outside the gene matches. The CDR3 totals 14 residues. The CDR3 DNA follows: TGTGCCATCAGTGATGGGACAGGGGAGGATGAGCAGTTCTTC. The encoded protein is CAISDGTGEDEQFF.

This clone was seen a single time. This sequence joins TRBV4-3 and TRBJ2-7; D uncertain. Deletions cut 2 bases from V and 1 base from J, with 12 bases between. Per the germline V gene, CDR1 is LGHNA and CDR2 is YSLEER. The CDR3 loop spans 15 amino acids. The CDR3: CASSQRAGPSYEQYF. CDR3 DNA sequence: TGCGCCAGCAGCCAACGGGCCGGACCGTCCTACGAGCAGTACTTC.

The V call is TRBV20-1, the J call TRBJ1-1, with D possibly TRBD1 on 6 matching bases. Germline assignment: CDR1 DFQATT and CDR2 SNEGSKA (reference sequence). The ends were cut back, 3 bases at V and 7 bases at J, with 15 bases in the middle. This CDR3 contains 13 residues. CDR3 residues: CSASGRGEVEAFF. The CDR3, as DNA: TGCAGTGCTAGTGGCAGGGGTGAGGTTGAAGCTTTCTTT.

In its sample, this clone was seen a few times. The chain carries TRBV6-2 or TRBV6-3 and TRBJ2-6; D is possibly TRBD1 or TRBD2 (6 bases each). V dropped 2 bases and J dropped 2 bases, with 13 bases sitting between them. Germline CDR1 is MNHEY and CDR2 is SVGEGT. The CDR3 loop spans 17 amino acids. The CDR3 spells CASSYLLGGPGANVLTF. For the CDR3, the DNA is TGTGCCAGCAGTTACCTCCTCGGGGGCCCTGGGGCCAACGTCCTGACTTTC.

Here the CDR3 reads CASSLEGWDTEAFF. For the CDR3, the DNA is TGCGCCAGCAGCTTGGAGGGCTGGGACACTGAAGCTTTCTTT. This chain joins TRBV5-1 and TRBJ1-1, with unresolved D. This CDR3 region has 14 residues. Trimming cost V 0 bases and J 3 bases, with 9 bases left between them. The V gene's germline CDR1 is SGHRS and CDR2 YFSETQ.

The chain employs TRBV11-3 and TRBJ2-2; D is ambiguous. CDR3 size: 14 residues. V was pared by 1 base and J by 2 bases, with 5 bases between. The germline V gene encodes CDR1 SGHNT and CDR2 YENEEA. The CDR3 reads CASSLGGNTGELFF. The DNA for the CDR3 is TGTGCCAGCAGCTTAGGGGGTAACACCGGGGAGCTGTTTTTT.

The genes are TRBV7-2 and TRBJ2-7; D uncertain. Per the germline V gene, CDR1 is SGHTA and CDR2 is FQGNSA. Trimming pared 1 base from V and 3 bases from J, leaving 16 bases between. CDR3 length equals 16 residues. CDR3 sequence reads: CASSLGLSPHIYEQYF. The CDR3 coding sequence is TGTGCCAGCAGCTTAGGGTTGTCTCCCCACATCTACGAGCAGTACTTC.

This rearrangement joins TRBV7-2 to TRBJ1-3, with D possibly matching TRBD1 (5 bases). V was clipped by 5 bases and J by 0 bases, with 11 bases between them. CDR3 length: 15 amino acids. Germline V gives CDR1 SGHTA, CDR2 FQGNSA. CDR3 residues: CASSLPGGSGNTIYF. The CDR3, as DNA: TGTGCCAGCAGCCTCCCTGGGGGCTCTGGAAACACCATATATTTT.

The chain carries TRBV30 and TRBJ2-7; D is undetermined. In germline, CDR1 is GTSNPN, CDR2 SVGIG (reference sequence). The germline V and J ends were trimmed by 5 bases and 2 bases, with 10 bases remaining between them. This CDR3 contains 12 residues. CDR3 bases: TGTGCCTGGGGTGGGGAAACCTACGAGCAGTACTTC. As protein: CAWGGETYEQYF.

The CDR3 reads CASSPEGYEQYF. Here the CDR3 DNA reads TGCGCCAGCAGCCCGGAGGGGTACGAGCAGTACTTC. The V and J genes are TRBV5-1 and TRBJ2-7; perhaps TRBD2 as D (6 bases). Trimming took 4 bases from V and 4 from J, leaving 9 bases between them. Per the germline V gene, CDR1 is SGHRS and CDR2 is YFSETQ. The CDR3 covers 12 residues.

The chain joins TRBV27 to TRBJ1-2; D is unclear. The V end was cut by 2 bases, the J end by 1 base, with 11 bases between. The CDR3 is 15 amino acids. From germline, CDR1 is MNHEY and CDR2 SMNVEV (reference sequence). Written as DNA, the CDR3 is TGTGCCAGCAGTTTAAACAGCATAGTTAACTATGGCTACACCTTC. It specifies CASSLNSIVNYGYTF.

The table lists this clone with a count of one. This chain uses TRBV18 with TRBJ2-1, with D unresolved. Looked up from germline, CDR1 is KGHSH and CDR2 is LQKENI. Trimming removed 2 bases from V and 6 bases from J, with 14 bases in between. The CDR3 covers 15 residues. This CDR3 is CASSPRSGLGNEQFF. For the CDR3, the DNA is TGTGCCAGCTCACCAAGGTCTGGTCTAGGCAATGAGCAGTTCTTC.

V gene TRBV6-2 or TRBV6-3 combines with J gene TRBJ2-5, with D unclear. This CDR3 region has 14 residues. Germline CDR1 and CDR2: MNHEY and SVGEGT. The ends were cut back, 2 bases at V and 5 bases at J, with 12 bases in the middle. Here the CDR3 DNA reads TGTGCCAGCAGTTACCTTGGTCCCGACGAGACCCAGTACTTC. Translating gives CASSYLGPDETQYF.

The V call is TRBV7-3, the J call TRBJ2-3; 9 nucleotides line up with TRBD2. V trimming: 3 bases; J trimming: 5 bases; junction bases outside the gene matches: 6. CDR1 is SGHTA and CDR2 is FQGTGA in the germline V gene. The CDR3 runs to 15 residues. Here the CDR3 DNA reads TGTGCCAGCAGCTTGGCGGGAGGGCCGATAGATACGCAGTATTTT. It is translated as CASSLAGGPIDTQYF. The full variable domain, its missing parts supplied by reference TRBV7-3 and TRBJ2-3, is GAGVSQTPSNKVTEKGKYVELRCDPISGHTALYWYRQSLGQGPEFLIYFQGTGAADDSGLPNDRFFAVRPEGSVSTLKIQRTERGDSAVYLCASSLAGGPIDTQYFGPGTRLTVL.

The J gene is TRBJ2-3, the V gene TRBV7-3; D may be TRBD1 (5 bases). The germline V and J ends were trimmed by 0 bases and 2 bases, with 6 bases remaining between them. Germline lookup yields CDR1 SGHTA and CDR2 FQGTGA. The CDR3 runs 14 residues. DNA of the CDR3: TGTGCCAGCAGCTTAACCAGGGACACAGATACGCAGTATTTT. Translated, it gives CASSLTRDTDTQYF.

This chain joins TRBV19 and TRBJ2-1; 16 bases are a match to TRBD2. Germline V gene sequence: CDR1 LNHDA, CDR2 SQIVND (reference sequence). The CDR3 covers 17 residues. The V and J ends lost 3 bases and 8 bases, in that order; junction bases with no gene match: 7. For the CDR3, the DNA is TGTGCCAGTAGTATGGGGACTAGCGGGAGGGCGTTTTATGAGCAGTTCTTC. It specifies CASSMGTSGRAFYEQFF.